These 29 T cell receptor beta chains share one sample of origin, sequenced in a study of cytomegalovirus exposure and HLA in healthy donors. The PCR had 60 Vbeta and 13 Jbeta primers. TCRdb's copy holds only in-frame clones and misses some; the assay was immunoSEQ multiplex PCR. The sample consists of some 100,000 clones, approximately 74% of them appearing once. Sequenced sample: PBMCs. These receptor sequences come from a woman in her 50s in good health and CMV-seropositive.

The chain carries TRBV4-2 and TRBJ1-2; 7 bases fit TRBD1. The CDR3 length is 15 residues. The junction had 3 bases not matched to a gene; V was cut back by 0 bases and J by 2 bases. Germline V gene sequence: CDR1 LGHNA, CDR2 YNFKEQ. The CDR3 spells CASSQEEGANYGYTF. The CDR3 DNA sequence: TGTGCCAGCAGCCAAGAGGAGGGGGCGAACTATGGCTACACCTTC.

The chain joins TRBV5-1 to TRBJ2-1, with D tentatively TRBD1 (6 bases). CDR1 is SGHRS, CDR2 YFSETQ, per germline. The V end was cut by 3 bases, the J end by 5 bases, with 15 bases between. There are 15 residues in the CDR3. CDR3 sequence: CASSSFRTEDNEQFF. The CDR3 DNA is TGCGCCAGCAGCTCCTTCCGGACAGAAGACAATGAGCAGTTCTTC.

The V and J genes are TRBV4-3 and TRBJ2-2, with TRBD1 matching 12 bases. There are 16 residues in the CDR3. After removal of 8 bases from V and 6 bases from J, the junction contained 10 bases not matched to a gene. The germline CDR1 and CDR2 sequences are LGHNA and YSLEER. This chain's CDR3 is CASSRAGTGGSGELFF. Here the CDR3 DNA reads TGCGCCAGCTCCCGGGCCGGGACAGGGGGCTCCGGGGAGCTGTTTTTT.

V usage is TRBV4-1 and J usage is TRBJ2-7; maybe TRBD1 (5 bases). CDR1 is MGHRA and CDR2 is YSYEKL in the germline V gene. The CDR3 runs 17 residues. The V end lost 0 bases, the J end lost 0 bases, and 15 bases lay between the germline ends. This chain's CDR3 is CASSQEKTAAASYEQYF. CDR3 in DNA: TGCGCCAGCAGCCAAGAAAAGACAGCTGCCGCCTCCTACGAGCAGTACTTC.

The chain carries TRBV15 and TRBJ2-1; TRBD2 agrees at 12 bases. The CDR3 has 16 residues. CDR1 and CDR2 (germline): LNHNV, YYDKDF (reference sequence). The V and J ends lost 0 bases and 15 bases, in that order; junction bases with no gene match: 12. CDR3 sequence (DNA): TGTGCCACCAGCAGAGATCCCCCGACTAGCGGGAGAGGTCCGTTCTTC. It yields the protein CATSRDPPTSGRGPFF.

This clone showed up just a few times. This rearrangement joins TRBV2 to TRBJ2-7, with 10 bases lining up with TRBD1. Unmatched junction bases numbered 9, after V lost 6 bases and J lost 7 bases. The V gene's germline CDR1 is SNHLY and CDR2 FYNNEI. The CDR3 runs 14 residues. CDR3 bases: TGTGCCAGCAGAGAGACAGGGGGCAGTTGGGAGCAGTACTTC. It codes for CASRETGGSWEQYF.

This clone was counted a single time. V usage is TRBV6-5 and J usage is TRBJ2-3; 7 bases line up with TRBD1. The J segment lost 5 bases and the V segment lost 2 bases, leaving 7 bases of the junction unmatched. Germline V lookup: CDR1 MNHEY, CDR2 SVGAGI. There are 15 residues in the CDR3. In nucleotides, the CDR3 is TGTGCCAGCAGTTACGGGGACAGTGGGCGAGATACGCAGTATTTT. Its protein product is CASSYGDSGRDTQYF.

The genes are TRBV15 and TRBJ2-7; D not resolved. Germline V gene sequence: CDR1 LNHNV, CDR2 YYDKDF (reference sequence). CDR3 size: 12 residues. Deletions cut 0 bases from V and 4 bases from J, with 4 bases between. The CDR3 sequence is CATSRDQYEQYF. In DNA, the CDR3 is TGTGCCACCAGCAGAGATCAGTACGAGCAGTACTTC.

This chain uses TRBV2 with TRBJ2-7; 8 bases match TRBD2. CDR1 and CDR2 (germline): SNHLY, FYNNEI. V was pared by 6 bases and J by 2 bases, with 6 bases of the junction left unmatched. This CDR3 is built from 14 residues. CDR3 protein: CASSSREAAYEQYF. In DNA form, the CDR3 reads TGTGCCAGCAGCTCGCGGGAGGCGGCCTACGAGCAGTACTTC.

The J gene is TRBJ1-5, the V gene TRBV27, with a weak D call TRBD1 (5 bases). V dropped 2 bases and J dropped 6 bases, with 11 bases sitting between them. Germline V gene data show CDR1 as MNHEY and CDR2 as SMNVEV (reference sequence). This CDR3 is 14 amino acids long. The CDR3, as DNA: TGTGCCAGCAGTTTAAGTGGGGCGAGTCAGCCCCAGCATTTT. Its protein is CASSLSGASQPQHF.

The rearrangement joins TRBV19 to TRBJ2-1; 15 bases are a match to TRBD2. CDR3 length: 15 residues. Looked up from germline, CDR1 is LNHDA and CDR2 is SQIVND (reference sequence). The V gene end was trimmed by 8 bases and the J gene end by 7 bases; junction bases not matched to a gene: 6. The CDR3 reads CASRSGTSGGNEQFF. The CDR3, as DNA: TGTGCCAGTCGATCCGGGACTAGCGGGGGGAATGAGCAGTTCTTC.

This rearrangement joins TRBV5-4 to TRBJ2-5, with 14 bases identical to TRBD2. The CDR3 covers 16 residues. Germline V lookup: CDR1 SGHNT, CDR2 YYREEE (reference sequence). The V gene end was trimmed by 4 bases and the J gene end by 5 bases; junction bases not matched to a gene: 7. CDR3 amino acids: CASSGRTSGGPETQYF. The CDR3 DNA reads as TGTGCCAGCAGCGGCCGGACTAGCGGGGGGCCGGAGACCCAGTACTTC. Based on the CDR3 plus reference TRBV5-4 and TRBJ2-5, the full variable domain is ETGVTQSPTHLIKTRGQQVTLRCSSQSGHNTVSWYQQALGQGPQFIFQYYREEENGRGNFPPRFSGLQFPNYSSELNVNALELDDSALYLCASSGRTSGGPETQYFGPGTRLLVL.

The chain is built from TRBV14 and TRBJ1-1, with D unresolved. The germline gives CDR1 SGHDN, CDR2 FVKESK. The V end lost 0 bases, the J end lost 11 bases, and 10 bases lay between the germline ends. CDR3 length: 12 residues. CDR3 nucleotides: TGTGCCAGCAGCCAAGAGCCTGGCGGGGCTTTCTTT. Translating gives CASSQEPGGAFF.

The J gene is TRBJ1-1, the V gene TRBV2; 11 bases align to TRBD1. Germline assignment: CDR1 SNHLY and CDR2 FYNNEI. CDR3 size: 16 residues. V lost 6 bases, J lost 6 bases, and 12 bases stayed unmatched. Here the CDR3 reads CASRDLDRGRSAEAFF. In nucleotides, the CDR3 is TGTGCCAGCAGGGACTTGGACAGGGGGCGCTCAGCTGAAGCTTTCTTT.

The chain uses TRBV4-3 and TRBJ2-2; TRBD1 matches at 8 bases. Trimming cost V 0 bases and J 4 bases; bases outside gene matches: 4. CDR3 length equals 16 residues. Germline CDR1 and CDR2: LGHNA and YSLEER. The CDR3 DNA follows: TGCGCCAGCAGCCAAGATAGGACAGGGACCACCGGGGAGCTGTTTTTT. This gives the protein CASSQDRTGTTGELFF.

In DNA form, the CDR3 reads TGTGCCAGCAGCCATCGGGACAGTGATGAAAAACTGTTTTTT. Protein: CASSHRDSDEKLFF. V is TRBV7-9 and J is TRBJ1-4, with TRBD1 matching over 7 bases. CDR1 is SEHNR and CDR2 is FQNEAQ in the germline V gene (reference sequence). J gave up 6 bases and V 5 bases, and 6 bases lay outside the gene matches. The CDR3 covers 14 residues.

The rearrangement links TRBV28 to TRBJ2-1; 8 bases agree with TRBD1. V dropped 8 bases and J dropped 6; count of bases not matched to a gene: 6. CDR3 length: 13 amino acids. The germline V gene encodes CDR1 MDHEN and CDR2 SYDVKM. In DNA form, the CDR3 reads TGTGCCAGCCGTACAGGGGGTCTCAATGAGCAGTTCTTC. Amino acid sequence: CASRTGGLNEQFF.

CDR3 DNA: TGTGCCAGCTCACCTCTGGAGGGGTCCGGGGAGCTGTTTTTT. Residues: CASSPLEGSGELFF. This chain links TRBV18 with TRBJ2-2, with D tentatively TRBD2 (6 bases). The CDR3 spans 14 residues. The ends were cut back, 3 bases at V and 6 bases at J, with 11 bases in the middle. CDR1 and CDR2 (germline): KGHSH, LQKENI.

The CDR3 coding sequence is TGTGCCAGCAGCCATGGACAGGGGGGAGAAGCTTTCTTT. It codes for CASSHGQGGEAFF. The chain links TRBV4-2 to TRBJ1-1, with 10 bases lining up with TRBD1. This CDR3 is 13 amino acids long. CDR1 is LGHNA, CDR2 YNFKEQ, per germline. The junction had 3 bases not matched to a gene; V was cut back by 3 bases and J by 8 bases.

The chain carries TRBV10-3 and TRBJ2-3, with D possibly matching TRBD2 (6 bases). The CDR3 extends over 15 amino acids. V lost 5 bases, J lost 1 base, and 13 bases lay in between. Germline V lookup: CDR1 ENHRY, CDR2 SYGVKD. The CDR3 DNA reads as TGTGCCATCAGTAGCGGGCGGGACCGCACAGATACGCAGTATTTT. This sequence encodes CAISSGRDRTDTQYF.

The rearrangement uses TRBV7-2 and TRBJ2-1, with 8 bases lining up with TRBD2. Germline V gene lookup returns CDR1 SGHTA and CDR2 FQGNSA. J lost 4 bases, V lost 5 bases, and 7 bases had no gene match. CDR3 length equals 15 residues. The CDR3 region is CASSVTSGIYNEQFF. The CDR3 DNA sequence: TGTGCCAGCAGCGTAACTAGCGGCATTTACAATGAGCAGTTCTTC.

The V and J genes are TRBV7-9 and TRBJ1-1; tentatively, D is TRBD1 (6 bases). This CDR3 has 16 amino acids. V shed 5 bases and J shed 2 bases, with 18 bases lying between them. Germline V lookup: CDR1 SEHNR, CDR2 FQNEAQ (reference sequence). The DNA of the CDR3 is TGTGCCAGCAGCCCAGGGGATTGGTTTATTAACACTGAAGCTTTCTTT. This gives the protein CASSPGDWFINTEAFF.

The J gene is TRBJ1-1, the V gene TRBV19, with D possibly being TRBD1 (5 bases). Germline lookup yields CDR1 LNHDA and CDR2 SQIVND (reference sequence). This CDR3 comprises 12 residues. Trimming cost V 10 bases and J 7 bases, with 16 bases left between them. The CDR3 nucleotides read TGTGCCACGAACAAGGGGCGAGGTGAAGCTTTCTTT. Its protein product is CATNKGRGEAFF.

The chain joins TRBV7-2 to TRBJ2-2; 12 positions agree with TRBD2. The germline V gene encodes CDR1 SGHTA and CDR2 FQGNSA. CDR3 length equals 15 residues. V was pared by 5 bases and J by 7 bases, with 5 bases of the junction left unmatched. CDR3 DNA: TGTGCCAGCAGCCCAGGACTAGCGGGGATCGGGGAGCTGTTTTTT. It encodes CASSPGLAGIGELFF.

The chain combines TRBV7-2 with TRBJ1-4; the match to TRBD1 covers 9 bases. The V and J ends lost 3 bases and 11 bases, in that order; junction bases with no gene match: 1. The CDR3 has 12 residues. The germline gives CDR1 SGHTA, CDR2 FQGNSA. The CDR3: CASSFDRGKLFF. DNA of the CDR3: TGTGCCAGCAGCTTTGACAGGGGGAAACTGTTTTTT.

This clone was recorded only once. CDR3 coding DNA: TGTGCCAGCAGCTTAAGGAGCCAGAACACTGAAGCTTTCTTT. This gives the protein CASSLRSQNTEAFF. The chain uses TRBV7-2 and TRBJ1-1; D unresolved. V was shortened by 2 bases and J by 1 base, with 8 bases between the two germline ends. Germline V lookup: CDR1 SGHTA, CDR2 FQGNSA. The CDR3 totals 14 residues.

The CDR3 reads CASSPGTGVYEQYF. CDR3 bases: TGTGCCAGCAGTCCCGGGACAGGGGTTTACGAGCAGTACTTC. The genes are TRBV6-4 and TRBJ2-7; 10 nucleotides align to TRBD1. The CDR3 loop spans 14 amino acids. The V gene end was trimmed by 5 bases and the J gene end by 4 bases; junction bases not matched to a gene: 5. Germline V CDR1 and CDR2: MRHNA, SNTAGT.

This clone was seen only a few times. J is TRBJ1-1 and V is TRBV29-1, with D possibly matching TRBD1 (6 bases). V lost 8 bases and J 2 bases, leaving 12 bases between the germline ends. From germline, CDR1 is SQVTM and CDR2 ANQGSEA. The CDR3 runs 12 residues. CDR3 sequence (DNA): TGCAGCACCAAGACAGGAAACACTGAAGCTTTCTTT. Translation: CSTKTGNTEAFF.

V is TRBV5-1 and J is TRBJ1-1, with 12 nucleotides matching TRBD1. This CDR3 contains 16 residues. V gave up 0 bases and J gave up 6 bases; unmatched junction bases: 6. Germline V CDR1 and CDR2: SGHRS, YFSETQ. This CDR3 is CASSLGGTGGIAEAFF. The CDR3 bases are TGCGCCAGCAGCTTGGGAGGGACAGGGGGCATCGCTGAAGCTTTCTTT.